The 30 T cell receptor beta chains below were found in one sample sequenced in a study of identical twins. Each CDR3 protein is one row after TCRdb ran MiXCR on the 5' RACE reads. The sample holds hundreds of thousands of distinct CDR3 sequences, approximately 13% seen once. This sample also belongs to another study, concerning yellow fever vaccine responses in identical twins.

The sample was PBMCs. The receptors were sampled from a woman between 18 and 29 years old in good health.

At least ten counts were recorded for this clonotype. The CDR3 sequence is CASSSSGTGGEKLFF. The CDR3 DNA sequence: TGCGCCAGCAGCTCCTCCGGGACCGGCGGTGAAAAACTGTTTTTT. The chain carries TRBV5-1 and TRBJ1-4; weak D call: TRBD1 (5 bases). The CDR3 extends over 15 amino acids. CDR1 and CDR2 from the germline V gene are SGHRS and YFSETQ. Trimming left V 3 bases short and J 7 bases short, with 16 bases between.

This clonotype was counted only a few times. The chain joins TRBV15 to TRBJ2-2; no reliable D call. Per germline, CDR1 LNHNV and CDR2 YYDKDF (reference sequence). The CDR3 runs 16 residues. V gave up 6 bases and J gave up 0 bases, with 14 bases separating them. CDR3 sequence (DNA): TGTGCCACCAGTAACCCTCTTGTTTCGAACACCGGGGAGCTGTTTTTT. Its protein product is CATSNPLVSNTGELFF.

The chain links TRBV2 to TRBJ2-3, with 7 bases identical to TRBD1. The CDR3 sequence is 13 residues long. V trimming: 8 bases; J trimming: 10 bases; junction bases outside the gene matches: 12. In germline, CDR1 is SNHLY, CDR2 FYNNEI. This CDR3 reads CASGTAGMLSQYF. The CDR3 DNA is TGTGCCAGCGGGACAGCAGGGATGTTGTCGCAGTATTTT.

This clonotype was observed a handful of times. The V call is TRBV3-1, the J call TRBJ2-1; TRBD2 aligns across 9 bases. The CDR3 sequence is 16 residues long. Germline CDR1 reads LGHDT; CDR2 reads YNNKEL (reference sequence). V lost 4 bases to trimming and J lost 3 bases; unmatched junction nucleotides: 7. CDR3 DNA: TGTGCCAGCAGCCCGGGGACTAGCCCAAACTACAATGAGCAGTTCTTC. Translating it yields CASSPGTSPNYNEQFF.

This clonotype was detected a few times. The rearrangement joins TRBV24-1 to TRBJ1-5; possibly TRBD1 for D (5 bases). The V and J ends lost 5 bases and 0 bases respectively, with 7 bases between them. CDR3 size: 14 residues. From germline, CDR1 is KGHDR and CDR2 SFDVKD. This CDR3 reads CATSGGYSNQPQHF. As DNA, the CDR3 is TGTGCCACCAGTGGGGGGTATAGCAATCAGCCCCAGCATTTT.

The chain carries TRBV14 and TRBJ2-5; D is uncertain. CDR1 SGHDN and CDR2 FVKESK come from the germline V gene. The CDR3 consists of 16 residues. Deletions cut 0 bases from V and 1 base from J, with 12 bases between. The chain's CDR3 is CASSQDPIWPQETQYF. The CDR3 coding sequence is TGTGCCAGCAGCCAAGACCCGATCTGGCCCCAAGAGACCCAGTACTTC.

The gene calls are TRBV7-2 and TRBJ2-7; either TRBD1 or TRBD2 may supply D (5 bases each). CDR3 size: 14 residues. CDR1 is SGHTA, CDR2 FQGNSA, per germline. V was cut by 4 bases and J by 7 bases, with 17 bases left in between. The CDR3 DNA sequence: TGTGCCAGCAGCTCCCCCCCGGGACCCCTGGAGCAGTACTTC. It is translated as CASSSPPGPLEQYF. Looking up the rest from reference TRBV7-2 and TRBJ2-7 gives the full variable domain: GAGVSQSPSNKVTEKGKDVELRCDPISGHTALYWYRQSLGQGLEFLIYFQGNSAPDKSGLPSDRFSAERTGGSVSTLTIQRTQQEDSAVYLCASSSPPGPLEQYFGPGTRLTVT.

Note on this clonotype: Just one base apart from a much larger clone, this may be a read error. The V gene is TRBV6-4, the J gene TRBJ2-7, with 13 bases aligning to TRBD2. From germline, CDR1 is MRHNA and CDR2 SNTAGT. CDR3 length equals 17 residues. The CDR3 DNA sequence: TGTACCAGCAGTCCCCGGGGACTAGCGGGGAGCTCCTACGAGCAGTACTTC. The encoded protein is CTSSPRGLAGSSYEQYF.

This clonotype was seen more than once but under ten times. The rearrangement links TRBV11-2 to TRBJ2-7; no clear D gene. The length of the CDR3 is 11 residues. Trimming removed 1 base at V and 7 bases at J, with 5 bases between. Germline V gene data show CDR1 as SGHAT and CDR2 as FQNNGV. The CDR3 coding sequence is TGTGCCAGCAGCTTAGTACGTGAGCAGTACTTC. Translated: CASSLVREQYF. Filled out from reference TRBV11-2 and TRBJ2-7, the complete variable domain reads EAGVAQSPRYKIIEKRQSVAFWCNPISGHATLYWYQQILGQGPKLLIQFQNNGVVDDSQLPKDRFSAERLKGVDSTLKIQPAKLEDSAVYLCASSLVREQYFGPGTRLTVT.

The gene calls are TRBV10-3 and TRBJ2-7; TRBD1 matches at 10 bases. J gave up 3 bases and V 0 bases, and 2 bases lay outside the gene matches. Germline-derived CDR1 and CDR2 are ENHRY and SYGVKD. The CDR3 covers 15 residues. In DNA, the CDR3 is TGTGCCATCAGTGAGTCCGGACAGGGGGGCTACGAGCAGTACTTC. It specifies CAISESGQGGYEQYF.

This clonotype was observed a few times. The CDR3 bases are TGTGCCATCAGTGAGTCTCCCCCCCCCGTTGGGGGTGAGCAGTTCTTC. Its protein product is CAISESPPPVGGEQFF. The chain combines TRBV10-3 with TRBJ2-1; D may be TRBD1 or TRBD2 (5 bases each). Per germline, CDR1 ENHRY and CDR2 SYGVKD. The CDR3 runs to 16 residues. V was trimmed by 0 bases and J by 9 bases, leaving 18 bases between them.

This clonotype appeared a few times. This rearrangement joins TRBV7-9 to TRBJ2-1; unclear D gene. This CDR3 contains 15 residues. V was cut by 5 bases and J by 7 bases, with 18 bases left in between. The germline V gene has CDR1 SEHNR and CDR2 FQNEAQ (reference sequence). The CDR3 region has the DNA TGTGCCAGCAGCGTGACAAGAGATGGTGCTAATGAGCAGTTCTTC. Residues: CASSVTRDGANEQFF.

This chain links TRBV5-5 with TRBJ1-2; D may be TRBD1 (5 bases). Per germline, CDR1 SGHKS and CDR2 YYEKEE (reference sequence). Trimming shortened V by 4 bases and J by 6 bases, and 13 bases separated the two germline ends. This CDR3 contains 13 residues. CDR3 nucleotide sequence: TGTGCCAGCAGCGTTGGGGGGGATAATGGCTACACCTTC. This encodes CASSVGGDNGYTF.

The chain employs TRBV12-3 or TRBV12-4 and TRBJ2-5; 7 nucleotides align to TRBD1. This CDR3 comprises 14 residues. Germline trimming cut 6 bases from V and 4 bases from J; bases unmatched to any gene: 8. DNA of the CDR3: TGTGCCAGCAGAGCAAACCGACAGGGAGAGACCCAGTACTTC. Amino acids: CASRANRQGETQYF.

The chain couples TRBV27 to TRBJ2-1, with 8 positions matching TRBD2. V lost 5 bases, J lost 10 bases, and 13 bases stayed unmatched. The CDR3 sequence is 15 residues long. Looked up from germline, CDR1 is MNHEY and CDR2 is SMNVEV (reference sequence). Here the CDR3 reads CASSLRVAGTNEQFF. The DNA of the CDR3 is TGTGCCAGCAGTCTCCGAGTAGCGGGGACGAACGAGCAGTTCTTC.

The rearrangement links TRBV29-1 to TRBJ2-7, with 7 bases matching TRBD2. Trimming at V came to 5 bases and at J to 5 bases, leaving 12 bases not matched to a gene. Germline CDR1 reads SQVTM; CDR2 reads ANQGSEA. This CDR3 comprises 14 residues. The CDR3: CSVLVTSVDHEQYF. CDR3 bases: TGCAGCGTTCTCGTCACTAGCGTGGACCACGAGCAGTACTTC.

J is TRBJ2-2 and V is TRBV20-1, with D possibly TRBD2 on 6 matching bases. Trimming cost V 3 bases and J 6 bases, with 14 bases left between them. CDR3 length equals 14 residues. Germline loops: CDR1 DFQATT, CDR2 SNEGSKA (reference sequence). The CDR3 sequence is CSASRAGKAGELFF. The CDR3 DNA follows: TGCAGTGCTAGTAGAGCGGGCAAGGCCGGGGAGCTGTTTTTT.

In its sample, this clonotype was seen a few times. This chain connects TRBV10-3 to TRBJ2-6; no reliable D call. The CDR3 has 16 amino acids. Germline assignment: CDR1 ENHRY and CDR2 SYGVKD. V was cut by 3 bases and J by 0 bases, with 9 bases left in between. The CDR3 reads CAISDSHRSGANVLTF. CDR3 sequence (DNA): TGTGCCATCAGTGACTCTCACCGCTCTGGGGCCAACGTCCTGACTTTC.

This clonotype is a singleton in its sample. A clone one base away is much larger, so this may be a read error. The chain couples TRBV5-1 to TRBJ2-7; 10 positions agree with TRBD1. This CDR3 comprises 14 residues. CDR1 is SGHRS and CDR2 is YFSETQ in the germline V gene. CDR3 nucleotides: TGCGCCTGCAGCCTAGACAGGGGGCTCTACGAGCAGTACTTC. It is translated as CACSLDRGLYEQYF.

This clonotype has more than one count but fewer than ten. The chain links TRBV24-1 to TRBJ2-5, with TRBD2 as a possible D gene (5 bases). The CDR3 is made up of 15 amino acids. The germline V gene has CDR1 KGHDR and CDR2 SFDVKD. Between the trimmed V and J ends, which lost 5 bases and 3 bases, there was a span of 15 bases. CDR3 in amino acids: CATSAETGKKETQYF. Written as DNA, the CDR3 is TGTGCCACCAGTGCCGAAACCGGGAAAAAAGAGACCCAGTACTTC.

The gene calls are TRBV6-1 and TRBJ1-2; D gene ambiguous. Trimming cost V 2 bases and J 7 bases, with 17 bases left between them. The CDR3 sequence is 15 residues long. Looked up from germline, CDR1 is MNHNS and CDR2 is SASEGT. Written as DNA, the CDR3 is TGTGCCAGCAGTGAATGGGTCTCGAGATCGGGTGGCTACACCTTC. The encoded protein is CASSEWVSRSGGYTF.

The chain joins TRBV5-1 to TRBJ2-7, with D hard to call. This CDR3 region has 14 residues. From germline, CDR1 is SGHRS and CDR2 YFSETQ. V was cut by 4 bases and J by 6 bases, with 17 bases left in between. The chain's CDR3 is CASSPRAPVAEQYF. DNA for the CDR3: TGCGCCAGCAGCCCCCGGGCCCCGGTGGCCGAGCAGTACTTC.

The rearrangement uses TRBV2 and TRBJ2-2; D uncertain. The CDR3 is 15 residues long. V lost 2 bases and J 8 bases, leaving 15 bases between the germline ends. CDR1 and CDR2 (germline): SNHLY, FYNNEI. The CDR3 coding sequence is TGTGCCAGCAGTGAAAGCGTAGGGTATCCGGGGGAGCTGTTTTTT. Its protein product is CASSESVGYPGELFF.

Of note for this clonotype: It may be a read error: a sequence one base away is much more abundant. The rearrangement links TRBV29-1 to TRBJ2-5; unclear D gene. CDR3 size: 12 residues. Germline lookup yields CDR1 SQVTM and CDR2 ANQGSEA. V was trimmed by 1 base and J by 9 bases, leaving 12 bases between them. CDR3 bases: TGCAGCGTTGAAGTCGGACCCTGGTCCCAGTACTTC. Protein sequence: CSVEVGPWSQYF.

This clonotype was seen at least ten times. The J gene is TRBJ1-2, the V gene TRBV13; D possibly corresponds to TRBD1 (5 bases). Trimming cost V 7 bases and J 3 bases, with 12 bases left between them. CDR3 size: 13 residues. Germline assignment: CDR1 PRHDT and CDR2 FYEKMQ (reference sequence). The CDR3: CASNSRGDYGYTF. In DNA form, the CDR3 reads TGTGCCAGCAACTCGAGGGGCGACTATGGCTACACCTTC.

This chain joins TRBV27 and TRBJ2-7; 10 nucleotides align to TRBD2. The V and J ends lost 2 bases and 3 bases, in that order; junction bases with no gene match: 7. Germline V gene data show CDR1 as MNHEY and CDR2 as SMNVEV (reference sequence). The CDR3 runs to 16 residues. CDR3 nucleotides: TGTGCCAGCAGTTTAGATACGGCTAGCGGGAGCTACGAGCAGTACTTC. Encoded protein: CASSLDTASGSYEQYF.

A few counts support this clonotype. CDR3 nucleotides: TGTGCCAGCAGTTTCCAGGGGCCAAGCTCCTACAATGAGCAGTTCTTC. Amino acid sequence: CASSFQGPSSYNEQFF. V is TRBV12-3 or TRBV12-4 and J is TRBJ2-1; D perhaps matches TRBD1 (6 bases). The CDR3 consists of 16 residues. The V and J ends lost 3 bases and 0 bases respectively, with 12 bases between them.

In its sample, this clonotype was seen a few times. This chain uses TRBV19 with TRBJ2-1; 9 positions match TRBD2. Looked up from germline, CDR1 is LNHDA and CDR2 is SQIVND (reference sequence). After removal of 1 base from V and 4 bases from J, the junction contained 2 bases not matched to a gene. The CDR3 covers 15 residues. This chain's CDR3 is CASSIAAGGYNEQFF. CDR3 bases: TGTGCCAGTAGTATAGCGGCGGGGGGGTACAATGAGCAGTTCTTC.

There are a few counts of this clonotype. The chain joins TRBV5-1 to TRBJ1-6; a possible D gene is TRBD1 (5 bases). V lost 2 bases and J lost 14, with 17 bases in between. The CDR3 sequence is 14 residues long. The germline V gene encodes CDR1 SGHRS and CDR2 YFSETQ. The CDR3 DNA reads TGCGCCAGCAGCTTAGGGGACCTCGGGACTACCCTCCACTTT. It encodes CASSLGDLGTTLHF.

The V gene is TRBV11-3, the J gene TRBJ2-1; the D gene is possibly TRBD1 (6 bases). Looked up from germline, CDR1 is SGHNT and CDR2 is YENEEA. Trimming cost V 8 bases and J 1 base, with 9 bases left between them. The CDR3 runs to 13 residues. CDR3 residues: CASERGSYNEQFF. CDR3 in DNA: TGTGCCAGCGAAAGGGGGTCCTACAATGAGCAGTTCTTC.